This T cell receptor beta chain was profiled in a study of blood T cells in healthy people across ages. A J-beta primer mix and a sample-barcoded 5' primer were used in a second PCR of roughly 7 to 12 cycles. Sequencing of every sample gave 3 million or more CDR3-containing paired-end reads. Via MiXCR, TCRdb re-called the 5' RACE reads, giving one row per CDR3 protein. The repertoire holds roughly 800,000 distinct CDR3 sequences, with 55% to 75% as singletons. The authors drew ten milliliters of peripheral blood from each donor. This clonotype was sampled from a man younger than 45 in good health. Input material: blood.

The CDR3 protein is CASRQGGQPQHF. The CDR3 DNA is TGTGCCAGCAGGCAGGGAGGGCAGCCCCAGCATTTT. This rearrangement joins TRBV12-3 or TRBV12-4 to TRBJ1-5; tentatively, D is TRBD1 (5 bases). The V and J ends lost 6 bases and 7 bases respectively, with 10 bases between them. CDR3 length: 12 amino acids.